The 26 T cell receptor beta chains in this list originate from one sample, sequenced in a study of cytomegalovirus exposure and HLA in healthy donors. With 60 Vbeta and 13 Jbeta primers, the PCR was carried out. Produced via immunoSEQ multiplex PCR; TCRdb's table is partial and in-frame only. The repertoire holds 120,000 to 150,000 clones, with over 60% as singletons. Sequences were obtained from PBMCs. These TCRs come from a man aged 35-49 years in good health and CMV-seronegative.

J is TRBJ1-2 and V is TRBV7-9, with D perhaps TRBD1 (6 bases). Germline assignment: CDR1 SEHNR and CDR2 FQNEAQ (reference sequence). This CDR3 contains 14 residues. Between the trimmed V and J ends, which lost 3 bases and 9 bases, there was a span of 17 bases. CDR3 amino acids: CASSFPDSLRSYTF. CDR3 nucleotides: TGTGCCAGCAGCTTCCCGGACAGTCTCCGAAGCTACACCTTC.

This clone was picked up a small number of times. The chain links TRBV15 to TRBJ2-3; D not resolved. Germline V gene sequence: CDR1 LNHNV, CDR2 YYDKDF (reference sequence). The CDR3 is 13 residues long. The V end lost 1 base, the J end lost 3 bases, and 5 bases lay between the germline ends. The CDR3 region has the DNA TGTGCCACCAGCAGAGGAGAAACAGATACGCAGTATTTT. Encoded protein: CATSRGETDTQYF.

There are a few counts of this clone. The genes are TRBV9 and TRBJ2-2; the match to TRBD2 covers 14 bases. With V trimmed by 4 bases and J by 7 bases, 12 bases remained unmatched. The CDR3 spans 18 residues. Per germline, CDR1 SGDLS and CDR2 YYNGEE. CDR3: CASSPSGTSGRNGGELFF. CDR3 DNA: TGTGCCAGCAGCCCCTCCGGGACTAGCGGGAGAAACGGCGGGGAGCTGTTTTTT.

Only a few counts were recorded for this clone. The rearrangement links TRBV27 to TRBJ2-7, with 11 bases matching TRBD2. V lost 2 bases and J lost 1; bases outside the gene matches: 4. Germline V CDR1 and CDR2: MNHEY, SMNVEV (reference sequence). The CDR3 runs 16 residues. The CDR3 nucleotides read TGTGCCAGCAGTTTAAGGGGACTAGCGGCTTCCTACGAGCAGTACTTC. Its translation: CASSLRGLAASYEQYF.

The chain has TRBV7-9 and TRBJ2-7, with unresolved D. The CDR3 has 9 residues. Germline-derived CDR1 and CDR2 are SEHNR and FQNEAQ (reference sequence). V was trimmed by 11 bases and J by 3 bases, leaving 5 bases between them. The CDR3 DNA reads as TGTGCCGCCGGCTACGAGCAGTACTTC. Translating gives CAAGYEQYF.

This chain connects TRBV6-5 to TRBJ1-4; 10 bases fit TRBD1. This CDR3 spans 14 amino acids. The germline V gene encodes CDR1 MNHEY and CDR2 SVGAGI. The ends lost 0 bases at V and 8 bases at J; junction bases unmatched: 0. The CDR3 reads CASSYSDRGEKLFF. The CDR3 DNA is TGTGCCAGCAGTTACTCGGACAGGGGGGAAAAACTGTTTTTT.

This clone was seen a few times. The chain joins TRBV9 to TRBJ2-5, with TRBD2 matching 10 bases. The length of the CDR3 is 15 residues. CDR1 is SGDLS and CDR2 is YYNGEE in the germline V gene. V lost 4 bases, J lost 5 bases, and 8 bases stayed unmatched. Here the CDR3 reads CASSFSGRLRETQYF. CDR3 bases: TGTGCCAGCAGCTTTAGCGGGAGGCTCCGTGAGACCCAGTACTTC.

CDR3 loop: CASSLEGTSGARYEQYF. Written as DNA, the CDR3 is TGTGCCAGCAGCTTAGAGGGCACTAGCGGGGCTCGGTACGAGCAGTACTTC. This chain links TRBV7-9 with TRBJ2-7; TRBD2 matches 10 bases. Germline V gene lookup returns CDR1 SEHNR and CDR2 FQNEAQ (reference sequence). The V and J ends lost 1 base and 4 bases, in that order; junction bases with no gene match: 10. The CDR3 runs to 17 residues.

This clone was seen more than once but under ten times. The chain is built from TRBV28 and TRBJ1-1; 8 bases match TRBD1. The CDR3 runs to 17 residues. Unmatched junction bases numbered 11, after V lost 4 bases and J lost 1 base. Germline V gene sequence: CDR1 MDHEN, CDR2 SYDVKM. CDR3 coding DNA: TGTGCCAGCAGTTCACCTCGAGCCGGGACAGGGAACACTGAAGCTTTCTTT. It is translated as CASSSPRAGTGNTEAFF.

DNA of the CDR3: TGTGCCAGCAGTTCAGGCGATAATCAGCCCCAGCATTTT. This encodes CASSSGDNQPQHF. This sequence joins TRBV6-1 and TRBJ1-5; D gene unclear. This CDR3 has 13 amino acids. Trimming pared 5 bases from V and 4 bases from J, leaving 9 bases between. Germline-derived CDR1 and CDR2 are MNHNS and SASEGT.

The rearrangement joins TRBV5-4 to TRBJ2-7; no reliable D call. The CDR3 covers 17 residues. V lost 0 bases and J 0 bases, leaving 16 bases between the germline ends. The germline V gene encodes CDR1 SGHNT and CDR2 YYREEE (reference sequence). The CDR3 loop is CASSLGLLRSNSYEQYF. The DNA for the CDR3 is TGTGCCAGCAGCTTGGGTCTCCTTAGATCTAACTCCTACGAGCAGTACTTC.

The chain recombines TRBV10-1 with TRBJ2-7, with 9 bases aligning to TRBD1. The CDR3 extends over 15 amino acids. The junction had 5 bases not matched to a gene; V was cut back by 1 base and J by 4 bases. Germline V gene sequence: CDR1 WNHNN, CDR2 SYGVQD (reference sequence). Here the CDR3 DNA reads TGCGCCAGCAGTGAGTGGACAGGGGATGGTTACGAGCAGTACTTC. Encoded protein: CASSEWTGDGYEQYF.

V usage is TRBV11-1 and J usage is TRBJ2-7; tentatively, D is TRBD1 (7 bases). From germline, CDR1 is SGHAT and CDR2 FQDESV (reference sequence). The CDR3 contains 12 residues. Trimming cost V 5 bases and J 4 bases, with 9 bases left between them. DNA for the CDR3: TGTGCCAGCAGCCAGGGGGGATACGAGCAGTACTTC. The encoded protein is CASSQGGYEQYF.

V gene TRBV28 combines with J gene TRBJ1-5; perhaps TRBD1 as D (5 bases). Germline assignment: CDR1 MDHEN and CDR2 SYDVKM. The germline V and J ends were trimmed by 8 bases and 5 bases, with 10 bases remaining between them. The CDR3 has 12 amino acids. This CDR3 is CASAWGDQPQHF. CDR3 coding DNA: TGTGCCAGCGCGTGGGGGGATCAGCCCCAGCATTTT.

The gene calls are TRBV13 and TRBJ1-5; TRBD1 aligns across 9 bases. Germline V gives CDR1 PRHDT, CDR2 FYEKMQ (reference sequence). Trimming cost V 6 bases and J 4 bases; bases outside gene matches: 4. The CDR3 runs to 14 residues. DNA for the CDR3: TGTGCCAGCAGTTTACAGGGGGCTAATCAGCCCCAGCATTTT. Translation gives CASSLQGANQPQHF.

This clone has a handful of counts. V is TRBV7-3 and J is TRBJ1-2, with 8 bases fitting TRBD1. There are 14 residues in the CDR3. The junction had 6 bases not matched to a gene; V was cut back by 1 base and J by 8 bases. Germline values: CDR1 SGHTA, CDR2 FQGTGA. The CDR3 sequence is CASSLMAGQGGYTF. The DNA of the CDR3 is TGTGCCAGCAGCTTAATGGCCGGACAGGGCGGCTACACCTTC.

As to this clone: Mismatch with germline at one junction end may stem from a read error. The chain links TRBV5-1 to TRBJ1-5; 9 bases fit TRBD1. The CDR3 consists of 15 residues. Germline lookup yields CDR1 SGHRS and CDR2 YFSETQ. The CDR3 reads CASSMGQGNNQPQNF. The CDR3 region has the DNA TGCGCCAGCAGCATGGGACAGGGAAACAATCAGCCCCAGAATTTT.

The chain carries TRBV5-6 and TRBJ2-2, with TRBD1 identical over 8 bases. CDR1 is SGHDT and CDR2 is YYEEEE in the germline V gene. V trimming: 1 base; J trimming: 7 bases; junction bases outside the gene matches: 6. This CDR3 contains 15 residues. CDR3 sequence (DNA): TGTGCCAGCAGCTTGTCACAGGGGGACGGCGGGGAGCTGTTTTTT. Translation: CASSLSQGDGGELFF.

The chain has TRBV5-5 and TRBJ1-2; no clear D gene. Germline CDR1 is SGHKS and CDR2 is YYEKEE (reference sequence). The CDR3 has 15 residues. V was trimmed by 4 bases and J by 4 bases, leaving 17 bases between them. In DNA form, the CDR3 reads TGTGCCAGCAGCCCAGCTGGGATGGGGAGCTATGGCTACACCTTC. Protein sequence: CASSPAGMGSYGYTF.

V is TRBV5-6 and J is TRBJ2-7, with TRBD1 matching 11 bases. Germline-derived CDR1 and CDR2 are SGHDT and YYEEEE. This CDR3 is built from 13 residues. V trimming: 6 bases; J trimming: 6 bases; junction bases outside the gene matches: 5. The chain's CDR3 is CASTTGTGGEQYF. CDR3 nucleotides: TGTGCCAGCACGACCGGGACAGGGGGCGAGCAGTACTTC.

Points on this clone: A read error may produce the germline difference seen at one junction end. The chain couples TRBV6-5 to TRBJ1-2; D possibly corresponds to TRBD1 (6 bases). CDR3 length equals 14 residues. The germline V gene encodes CDR1 MNHEY and CDR2 SVGAGI. DNA of the CDR3: TGTGCCAGCAGTTACTCGAGACAGGAGAGGGGCTACCCCTTC. Amino acid sequence: CASSYSRQERGYPF.

The V gene is TRBV19, the J gene TRBJ2-1; no clear D. This CDR3 region has 13 residues. The V gene's germline CDR1 is LNHDA and CDR2 SQIVND (reference sequence). The V end lost 5 bases, the J end lost 6 bases, and 11 bases lay between the germline ends. CDR3 in amino acids: CASSRNWSNEQFF. The DNA of the CDR3 is TGTGCCAGTAGTCGGAACTGGAGCAATGAGCAGTTCTTC.

This clone was detected only once. The chain carries TRBV2 and TRBJ2-2; the D gene is possibly TRBD1 (6 bases). V lost 7 bases, J lost 6 bases, and 15 bases lay in between. Germline assignment: CDR1 SNHLY and CDR2 FYNNEI. The CDR3 is made up of 14 amino acids. As DNA, the CDR3 is TGTGCCAGCACCCCCGGACAGTTCGCCGGGGAGCTGTTTTTT. It specifies CASTPGQFAGELFF.

This clone came up a few times. The chain links TRBV4-1 to TRBJ1-6; no clear D. CDR1 MGHRA and CDR2 YSYEKL come from the germline V gene. Trimming pared 4 bases from V and 8 bases from J, leaving 15 bases between. The CDR3 has 15 amino acids. The CDR3 coding sequence is TGCGCCAGCAGCCCGGGGAGGGTCGTGGATTCACCCCTCCACTTT. Protein: CASSPGRVVDSPLHF.

A few counts support this clone. J is TRBJ2-7 and V is TRBV13; 12 bases agree with TRBD1. Germline values: CDR1 PRHDT, CDR2 FYEKMQ (reference sequence). CDR3 size: 15 residues. V was clipped by 5 bases and J by 4 bases; unmatched bases: 6. CDR3: CASSHPGQGAYEQYF. The CDR3 region has the DNA TGTGCCAGCAGCCACCCGGGACAGGGGGCTTACGAGCAGTACTTC.

J is TRBJ2-3 and V is TRBV15; no firm D call. Trimming removed 0 bases from V and 1 base from J, with 11 bases in between. The V gene's germline CDR1 is LNHNV and CDR2 YYDKDF (reference sequence). This CDR3 has 16 amino acids. DNA for the CDR3: TGTGCCACCAGCAGAGATTGGTTTGGAGGCACAGATACGCAGTATTTT. Translation gives CATSRDWFGGTDTQYF.